Sequencing of this T cell receptor (beta chain) was carried out in a study of cytomegalovirus exposure and HLA in healthy donors. While unrecorded immune exposures were likely, the donors were nominally healthy when sampled. This clone has only a few counts. Germline CDR1 SGHNT, CDR2 YYREEE (reference sequence). With 6 bases removed from V and 7 bases from J, the gap between germline ends came to 16 bases. This CDR3 has 13 amino acids. Researchers ran the PCR with 60 Vbeta and 13 Jbeta primers. Only in-frame clones appear in the TCRdb table, and some are missing; sequencing was by immunoSEQ multiplex PCR. Here the sample spans about 89,000 clones, roughly 10% being singletons.

V usage is TRBV5-4 and J usage is TRBJ1-1; D is perhaps TRBD1 (6 bases). The clonotype comes from a man aged 50-60 years in good health and CMV-seropositive. The sample comprised PBMCs. CDR3 bases: TGTGCCAGCACTACGGGGGGCGAGGATGAAGCTTTCTTT. It specifies CASTTGGEDEAFF.